A single sample gave rise to the 32 T cell receptor delta chains below, sequenced in a study of gamma-delta chains in newborns, infants, children. TCRdb re-called the reads through CATT. The table records about 3,800 delta-chain clones, approximately 4% of them present only once. Sequenced sample: blood. These receptor sequences come from a child who was a newborn, infant or young child, either healthy, febrile or measles-vaccinated (not recorded which).

This clone was counted between two and nine times. This may be a read error: a much more frequent sequence differs by one nucleotide. Within the sample, other DNA sequences also encode this same CDR3. The V gene is TRDV2, the J gene TRDJ1; 11 bases line up with TRDD3. There are 15 residues in the CDR3. Germline CDR1 GEAIGNYY, CDR2 EKD. Losses at the gene ends were 4 bases for V and 6 bases for J; bases not matched to a gene: 9. CDR3 residues: CACESLGDTRNKLIF. The CDR3 nucleotides read TGTGCCTGTGAAAGTCTGGGGGATACACGAAATAAACTCATCTTT.

This chain joins TRDV2 and TRDJ1; 13 nucleotides align to TRDD3. The germline V gene has CDR1 GEAIGNYY and CDR2 EKD. The CDR3 runs 15 residues. Trimming took 3 bases from V and 9 from J; bases not matched to a gene: 9. CDR3 sequence reads: CACDSVLGDTRELIF. The CDR3 DNA is TGTGCCTGTGACTCTGTACTGGGGGATACGCGAGAACTCATCTTT.

As for this clone: A much more abundant neighbour one base away suggests this may be a read error. Within the sample, other DNA sequences also encode this same CDR3. This chain connects TRDV2 to TRDJ2; tentatively, D is TRDD3 (6 bases). The CDR3 has 15 amino acids. The germline V gene encodes CDR1 GEAIGNYY and CDR2 EKD. In DNA, the CDR3 is TGTGCCTGTGACACCGTGGGGGCTTTGACAGCGCAACTCTTCTTT. It codes for CACDTVGALTAQLFF.

The table lists this clone with a few counts. A far larger clone is a single base away, which makes a read error likely. The sample carries other DNA sequences with the same CDR3. The genes are TRDV2 and TRDJ1, with D unresolved. The CDR3 length is 15 residues. The germline V gene encodes CDR1 GEAIGNYY and CDR2 EKD. Trimming removed 0 bases from V and 0 bases from J, with 10 bases in between. The CDR3 bases are TGTGCCTGTGACACCGTGGGTGGTAACACCGATAAACTCATCTTT. Protein: CACDTVGGNTDKLIF.

To note about this clone: A read error is possible here, since a much larger clone lies one base away. The J gene is TRDJ1, the V gene TRDV2, with 13 bases identical to TRDD3. This CDR3 comprises 18 residues. Germline CDR1 and CDR2: GEAIGNYY and EKD. CDR3 coding DNA: TGTGCCCGTGAGTCCCTCGGTACTGGGGGATACGTCACCGATAAACTCATCTTT. It encodes CARESLGTGGYVTDKLIF.

By share, this clone ranks as large. Other DNA sequences from this sample encode an identical CDR3 as well. This chain links TRDV2 with TRDJ1; 7 bases line up with TRDD3. The CDR3 extends over 16 amino acids. V trimming: 3 bases; J trimming: 3 bases; junction bases outside the gene matches: 12. Germline assignment: CDR1 GEAIGNYY and CDR2 EKD. The CDR3 coding sequence is TGTGCCTGTGACCCACTGGGGCTCGAAACGTCCGATAAACTCATCTTT. Protein: CACDPLGLETSDKLIF.

The V and J genes are TRDV1 and TRDJ1; 9 bases match TRDD2. This CDR3 spans 17 amino acids. Looked up from germline, CDR1 is TSWWSYY and CDR2 is QGS. V was clipped by 4 bases and J by 0 bases; unmatched bases: 9. The CDR3 loop reads CALGAFLPPGHTDKLIF. The CDR3 nucleotides read TGTGCTCTTGGGGCCTTCCTACCGCCCGGGCACACCGATAAACTCATCTTT.

The chain has TRDV1 and TRDJ1; D may correspond to TRDD2 or TRDD3 (7 bases each). The germline V and J ends were trimmed by 4 bases and 0 bases, with 33 bases remaining between them. The CDR3 is 22 residues long. CDR1 and CDR2 (germline): TSWWSYY, QGS. CDR3 sequence reads: CALGAVISYGVLGPLYTDKLIF. The CDR3 DNA reads TGTGCTCTTGGGGCGGTTATTTCCTACGGAGTACTGGGGCCTCTGTACACCGATAAACTCATCTTT.

In this sample, this clone turned up a few times. This may stem from a read error, because a much larger clone lies one nucleotide away. Other nucleotide sequences from this sample produce the same CDR3. This chain joins TRDV2 and TRDJ1; D remains ambiguous. The CDR3 has 17 amino acids. The V end lost 4 bases, the J end lost 5 bases, and 25 bases lay between the germline ends. Germline V gives CDR1 GEAIGNYY, CDR2 EKD. The CDR3 sequence is CACDPLPNGSAGDKLIF. The CDR3 DNA reads as TGTGCCTGTGATCCCCTCCCTAACGGATCCGCGGGGGATAAACTCATCTTT.

In its sample, this clone is medium-sized (0.01 to 0.1%). The V call is TRDV2, the J call TRDJ2, with a possible D match to TRDD3 (7 bases). The CDR3 spans 22 residues. V was trimmed by 0 bases and J by 2 bases, leaving 30 bases between them. Germline values: CDR1 GEAIGNYY, CDR2 EKD. CDR3: CACDTVAFQRVGEEGLTAQLFF. The CDR3 coding sequence is TGTGCCTGTGACACCGTGGCCTTCCAAAGGGTGGGGGAAGAGGGATTGACAGCACAACTCTTCTTT.

In this sample, this clone is medium-sized. The sample contains more than one DNA sequence encoding this CDR3. V is TRDV2 and J is TRDJ3; 8 nucleotides agree with TRDD3. Germline V gene sequence: CDR1 GEAIGNYY, CDR2 EKD. The CDR3 length is 19 residues. After removal of 0 bases from V and 0 bases from J, the junction contained 6 bases not matched to a gene. CDR3 region: CACDTVGDSSSWDTRQMFF. Here the CDR3 DNA reads TGTGCCTGTGACACCGTGGGGGATTCGAGCTCCTGGGACACCCGACAGATGTTTTTC.

Of note for this clone: Being one base from a much bigger clone, this may be a read error. The chain carries TRDV2 and TRDJ1; TRDD3 matches at 11 bases. The CDR3 spans 20 residues. CDR1 is GEAIGNYY and CDR2 is EKD in the germline V gene. This CDR3 is CAGDPIKRLGDTGYTDKLIF. As DNA, the CDR3 is TGTGCCGGTGACCCTATTAAACGTCTGGGGGATACCGGGTACACCGATAAACTCATCTTT.

In its sample, this clone ranks as medium-sized. At the DNA level, this CDR3 is encoded by other sequences in the same sample as well. V is TRDV2 and J is TRDJ1, with 11 bases fitting TRDD3. The V gene end was trimmed by 1 base and the J gene end by 0 bases; junction bases not matched to a gene: 6. CDR1 is GEAIGNYY, CDR2 EKD, per germline. This CDR3 is built from 17 residues. The CDR3 sequence: CACDTLGDTLDTDKLIF. DNA of the CDR3: TGTGCCTGTGACACTCTGGGGGATACTTTGGACACCGATAAACTCATCTTT.

About this clone itself: A much larger clone is a single base away; this may be a read error. The chain carries TRDV2 and TRDJ2; 8 bases are a match to TRDD3. CDR1 and CDR2 (germline): GEAIGNYY, EKD. The length of the CDR3 is 14 residues. The CDR3 region is CACGTVGDTAQLFF. The DNA of the CDR3 is TGTGCCTGTGGCACCGTGGGGGATACAGCACAACTCTTCTTT.

Notes on this clone: A read error may explain this, as a much larger clone is one base away. Other DNA sequences in this sample translate to the same CDR3. This chain connects TRDV2 to TRDJ1, with 9 bases aligning to TRDD3. In germline, CDR1 is GEAIGNYY, CDR2 EKD. The CDR3 extends over 16 amino acids. The CDR3 DNA is TGTGCCTGTTCCCACCTACTGGGGGAGAACACCGACAAACTCATCTTT. This encodes CACSHLLGENTDKLIF.

A remark on this clone: This same CDR3 is encoded by further DNA sequences in the sample. This chain links TRDV2 with TRDJ1, with no clear D. This CDR3 spans 16 amino acids. Trimming stripped 3 bases from V and 0 bases from J, with 16 bases between. Germline V gene sequence: CDR1 GEAIGNYY, CDR2 EKD. The chain's CDR3 is CACDGMVEENTDKLIF. CDR3 coding DNA: TGTGCCTGTGACGGTATGGTCGAGGAAAACACCGATAAACTCATCTTT.

This clone was picked up a small number of times. One base away lies a much larger clone, so this may be a sequencing read error. The chain uses TRDV2 and TRDJ1, with TRDD3 matching 10 bases. CDR1 and CDR2 (germline): GEAIGNYY, EKD. This CDR3 spans 19 amino acids. The CDR3 nucleotides are TGTGCCTTAAACAGCCTACTGTATACTGGGGGATTTAATTCCGATAAACTCACCTTT. Amino acids: CALNSLLYTGGFNSDKLTF.

This clone qualifies as medium-sized (0.01 to 0.1%). The chain employs TRDV2 and TRDJ1; 7 bases are a match to TRDD3. J gave up 7 bases and V 3 bases, and 16 bases lay outside the gene matches. CDR3 size: 16 residues. CDR1 and CDR2 (germline): GEAIGNYY, EKD. CDR3 in amino acids: CACDALLGNLGGKLIF. The CDR3 coding sequence is TGTGCCTGTGACGCCCTACTGGGGAACCTGGGAGGTAAACTCATCTTT.

Remarks on this clone: Since a much larger clone is just one base distant, this may be a read error. The chain links TRDV2 to TRDJ1, with D possibly TRDD3 on 5 matching bases. The CDR3 totals 14 residues. Germline assignment: CDR1 GEAIGNYY and CDR2 EKD. For the CDR3, the DNA is TGTGCCCGTGACGCGATACTGAAGACCGATAAACTCATCTTT. Translated: CARDAILKTDKLIF.

By proportion, this clone is medium-sized. The sample contains more than one DNA sequence encoding this CDR3. The rearrangement uses TRDV1 and TRDJ1; TRDD2 might be the D (6 bases). The CDR3 consists of 17 residues. Germline-derived CDR1 and CDR2 are TSWWSYY and QGS. The V end lost 1 base, the J end lost 7 bases, and 22 bases lay between the germline ends. The CDR3 loop is CALGEQPIPPPTFKLIF. The CDR3 DNA is TGTGCTCTTGGGGAACAACCGATACCGCCTCCTACGTTTAAACTCATCTTT.

This clone was observed a few times. This sample includes further DNA sequences coding for the same CDR3. V usage is TRDV2 and J usage is TRDJ3; 11 nucleotides agree with TRDD3. Trimming cost V 0 bases and J 0 bases; bases outside gene matches: 9. Germline values: CDR1 GEAIGNYY, CDR2 EKD. The CDR3 runs 21 residues. The CDR3 nucleotides read TGTGCCTGTGACACCGTGGTTCTGGGGGATACTAGCTCCTGGGACACCCGACAGATGTTTTTC. Amino acids: CACDTVVLGDTSSWDTRQMFF.

On this clone: Possible read error: a much larger clone is one base away. The chain employs TRDV2 and TRDJ3, with TRDD3 matching 13 bases. Germline V lookup: CDR1 GEAIGNYY, CDR2 EKD. The CDR3 is 18 amino acids. The CDR3 sequence: CAYDTGGYESWDTRQMFF. The CDR3 DNA is TGTGCCTATGACACTGGGGGATACGAGTCCTGGGACACCCGACAGATGTTTTTC.

Note on this clone: Translating this DNA gives a protein that differs at residue 7 from the TCRdb one, which belongs to a much larger clone; a read error is likely, and the protein shown is this translation. V is TRDV2 and J is TRDJ1; D is perhaps TRDD3 (6 bases). V was trimmed by 3 bases and J by 2 bases, leaving 18 bases between them. CDR3 size: 16 residues. From germline, CDR1 is GEAIGNYY and CDR2 EKD. This chain's CDR3 is CACDYVMGASTDKLIF. The CDR3 nucleotides read TGTGCCTGTGACTACGTAATGGGGGCCTCAACCGATAAACTCATCTTT.

On this clone itself: A far larger clone is one base from this, pointing to a likely read error. Other DNA variants within this sample encode the same CDR3. This chain uses TRDV2 with TRDJ1; TRDD3 matches at 11 bases. The CDR3 totals 15 residues. V lost 3 bases, J lost 5 bases, and 7 bases stayed unmatched. Looked up from germline, CDR1 is GEAIGNYY and CDR2 is EKD. CDR3 loop: CACDDLGDTHDKLIF. In nucleotides, the CDR3 is TGTGCCTGTGACGACCTGGGGGATACACATGATAAACTCATCTTT.

For this clone: With a far larger clone one base away, a read error is the likely cause. Other DNA sequences within the sample encode an identical CDR3. The chain links TRDV2 to TRDJ1; 8 nucleotides line up with TRDD3. Per the germline V gene, CDR1 is GEAIGNYY and CDR2 is EKD. CDR3 size: 18 residues. V was pared by 7 bases and J by 2 bases, with 20 bases of the junction left unmatched. The CDR3 bases are TGTGCCTGCGAACCCCTTACTGGGGGGCCTAGGACTACCGATAAACTCATCTTT. Translated: CACEPLTGGPRTTDKLIF.

Regarding this clone: TCRdb has a much larger clone's protein, which differs at residue 13 from the translation of this DNA, likely because of a read error; what is shown is the protein translated from the DNA. The V call is TRDV2, the J call TRDJ1; 7 positions match TRDD3. The germline V gene encodes CDR1 GEAIGNYY and CDR2 EKD. CDR3 length: 16 amino acids. The CDR3 nucleotides are TGTGCCTGTGACCCACTGGGGCTCGAAACGTCCGATGAACTCATCTTT. Translation gives CACDPLGLETSDELIF.

Note on this clone: This could be a read error, since a much larger clone is one nucleotide away. V usage is TRDV2 and J usage is TRDJ1, with 11 bases aligning to TRDD3. CDR1 GEAIGNYY and CDR2 EKD come from the germline V gene. The CDR3 is made up of 19 amino acids. Germline trimming cut 3 bases from V and 0 bases from J; bases unmatched to any gene: 14. CDR3 nucleotide sequence: TGTGCCTGTGACCCACTTCCTACCTCACTGGGGGATAACACCGATAAACTCATCTTT. As protein: CACDPLPTSLGDNTDKLIF.

This clone is termed large (0.1 to 1%). The genes are TRDV2 and TRDJ1; 7 bases fit TRDD2. The CDR3 extends over 18 amino acids. After removal of 0 bases from V and 6 bases from J, the junction contained 18 bases not matched to a gene. CDR1 GEAIGNYY and CDR2 EKD come from the germline V gene. CDR3 in amino acids: CACDTLSYDKASLNKLIF. The CDR3 DNA reads TGTGCCTGTGACACCCTTTCCTACGACAAAGCGAGTCTGAATAAACTCATCTTT.

Concerning this clone: Given a much more abundant clone one base away, this may be a read error. The rearrangement uses TRDV2 and TRDJ3; 13 nucleotides line up with TRDD3. The germline CDR1 and CDR2 sequences are GEAIGNYY and EKD. The length of the CDR3 is 20 residues. The CDR3 DNA follows: TGTGCCTGTGACACAGTACTGGGGGATACGTATTCCTGGGACACCCGACAGACGTTTTTC. Translating it yields CACDTVLGDTYSWDTRQTFF.

This clone was seen more than once but under ten times. One base away lies a much larger clone, so this may be a sequencing read error. This sample includes further DNA sequences coding for the same CDR3. V is TRDV2 and J is TRDJ3; 13 nucleotides match TRDD3. The V gene's germline CDR1 is GEAIGNYY and CDR2 EKD. The CDR3 is made up of 21 amino acids. Trimming cost V 7 bases and J 0 bases; bases outside gene matches: 14. CDR3: CACDSVLGDTSSSWDTRQMFF. For the CDR3, the DNA is TGTGCCTGCGACTCTGTACTGGGGGATACGTCGAGCTCCTGGGACACCCGACAGATGTTTTTC.

This clone showed up just a few times. TCRdb lists the protein of a much larger clone for this DNA, which differs at residue 13, so this is likely a read error; the protein given here is translated from the DNA itself. V usage is TRDV2 and J usage is TRDJ1; weak D call: TRDD3 (5 bases). CDR3 length: 16 amino acids. The germline V gene encodes CDR1 GEAIGNYY and CDR2 EKD. The CDR3: CAYDTVGTGDTDELIF. DNA of the CDR3: TGTGCCTATGACACCGTGGGGACCGGAGACACCGATGAACTCATCTTT.

This clone showed up just a few times. A much larger clone differs by one base, so this may be a read error. Different DNA sequences within this sample yield the same CDR3. The chain carries TRDV2 and TRDJ1; 9 nucleotides agree with TRDD3. Germline V lookup: CDR1 GEAIGNYY, CDR2 EKD. There are 15 residues in the CDR3. The CDR3 DNA follows: TGTGCCTGTGACAGTCTACTGGGGGACTCCGATAAGCTCATCTTT. It encodes CACDSLLGDSDKLIF.